The present TCR beta chain was sequenced within a study of PD-L1 blockade in urothelial cancer. Study in general: Patients began atezolizumab, 1,200 mg intravenously every 3 weeks, in about 2014. Individuals in the cohort had been given 0 to 3 earlier chemotherapy regimens.

Findings of the study overall: Pretreatment clonality of the blood TCR repertoire below the median was predictive of superior survival. Tumor-linked clones in blood grew more by 3 weeks in durable-benefit patients.

Time point given: pretreatment peripheral blood. Germline values: CDR1 SGHAT, CDR2 FQNNGV. The CDR3 spans 18 residues. Trimming removed 1 base from V and 3 bases from J; junction bases left unmatched: 10. The table came from immunoSEQ multiplex PCR; TCRdb's copy has only in-frame clones and leaves some out. The data contain around 100,000 clones, 90% of them singletons. In regard to this clone: The antigen is not known.

The clonotype originates from a man in his sixties with urothelial cancer. The specimen comprised PBMCs, sampled around atezolizumab (anti-PD-L1) treatment. The chain has TRBV11-2 and TRBJ2-2; 8 bases are a match to TRBD2. The CDR3 spells CASSLGWGTRPDTGELFF. CDR3 in DNA: TGTGCCAGCAGCTTAGGGTGGGGGACTAGACCCGACACCGGGGAGCTGTTTTTT.